The 5 T cell receptor beta chains below all came from one sample that was sequenced in a study of T cells in Graves' hyperthyroidism and ophthalmopathy. Researchers amplified the TCR beta CDR3 regions from RNA transcripts. The TCR CDR3 was amplified in a first-round RT-PCR using the HTBI primer set. TCRdb re-called the multiplex PCR reads with MiXCR, one entry per CDR3 protein. There are hundreds of thousands of distinct CDR3 sequences in the sample; about 45% occur only once, and roughly 8.2% lies in the top ten. Sample: peripheral blood or thyroid tissue (not recorded which). The receptor set was obtained from a woman between 18 and 29 years old with Graves' hyperthyroidism.

This clonotype was picked up a small number of times. The chain has TRBV7-2 and TRBJ1-2; 8 bases line up with TRBD1. The CDR3 contains 15 residues. Germline V gene sequence: CDR1 SGHTA, CDR2 FQGNSA. V lost 5 bases and J lost 5; bases outside the gene matches: 10. CDR3 DNA: TGTGCCAGCAGCCCGACAGGGGTCCTTAGTTATGGCTACACCTTC. This codes for CASSPTGVLSYGYTF. The full variable domain, rest sourced from reference TRBV7-2 and TRBJ1-2, is GAGVSQSPSNKVTEKGKDVELRCDPISGHTALYWYRQSLGQGLEFLIYFQGNSAPDKSGLPSDRFSAERTGGSVSTLTIQRTQQEDSAVYLCASSPTGVLSYGYTFGSGTRLTVV.

The chain uses TRBV7-2 and TRBJ2-7, with a weak D call TRBD1 (5 bases). V lost 5 bases and J 3 bases, leaving 11 bases between the germline ends. CDR1 is SGHTA and CDR2 is FQGNSA in the germline V gene. This CDR3 has 13 amino acids. CDR3 in DNA: TGTGCCAGCAGCCAAGGCAGGGTCTACGAGCAGTACTTC. Protein sequence: CASSQGRVYEQYF.

V gene TRBV29-1 combines with J gene TRBJ1-4; D possibly corresponds to TRBD1 (5 bases). V dropped 6 bases and J dropped 14 bases, with 34 bases sitting between them. The CDR3 contains 17 residues. Germline V lookup: CDR1 SQVTM, CDR2 ANQGSEA. The chain's CDR3 is CSVSDRRPGTAMRDLFF. DNA for the CDR3: TGCAGCGTCTCCGATCGCCGCCCCGGGACTGCAATGAGAGACCTGTTTTTT.

The rearrangement links TRBV6-1 to TRBJ1-3, with D hard to call. V was cut by 2 bases and J by 0 bases, with 8 bases left in between. The CDR3 totals 15 residues. Germline lookup yields CDR1 MNHNS and CDR2 SASEGT. CDR3 DNA: TGTGCCAGCAGTGAACGTGCAAACTCTGGAAACACCATATATTTT. Translated, it gives CASSERANSGNTIYF.

This clonotype appeared a few times. V gene TRBV10-3 combines with J gene TRBJ1-2; unclear D gene. CDR1 ENHRY and CDR2 SYGVKD come from the germline V gene. The CDR3 is 11 amino acids. The V end was cut by 10 bases, the J end by 8 bases, with 14 bases between. Here the CDR3 DNA reads TGTGCCAGCTCCCACCCGGACGGCTACACCTTC. This gives the protein CASSHPDGYTF.